The 24 T cell receptor beta chains listed next were all sequenced from one sample in a study of neurological immune-mediated disorders. TCRdb called the 5' RACE reads again in MiXCR, with one record for every CDR3 protein. The sample shows roughly 74,000 distinct CDR3 sequences, less than 5.5% of them seen only once. The specimen sequenced was PBMCs. Every receptor here comes from a young man with multiple sclerosis.

This clonotype was seen many times. The chain uses TRBV7-8 and TRBJ2-7; D not certain. The CDR3 runs 13 residues. Germline V gene sequence: CDR1 SGHVS, CDR2 FQNEAQ. Trimming took off 1 base at V and 4 bases at J, with 8 bases between the two ends. The CDR3 reads CASSLGLGYEQYF. In nucleotides, the CDR3 is TGTGCCAGCAGCTTAGGTTTGGGTTACGAGCAGTACTTC.

This clonotype was counted at least ten times. CDR3 region: CAWRMTGYEQYF. The CDR3 DNA reads as TGTGCCTGGAGGATGACAGGGTATGAGCAGTACTTC. The chain combines TRBV30 with TRBJ2-7; 7 nucleotides agree with TRBD1. Germline CDR1 reads GTSNPN; CDR2 reads SVGIG (reference sequence). The V segment lost 3 bases and the J segment 7 bases; nucleotides outside the gene matches: 6. The CDR3 consists of 12 residues.

In its sample, this clonotype was seen many times. The rearrangement joins TRBV9 to TRBJ2-7; TRBD2 agrees at 10 bases. The CDR3 sequence is 15 residues long. CDR1 SGDLS and CDR2 YYNGEE come from the germline V gene. With 4 bases clipped from V and 4 bases from J, the junction kept 8 bases outside the gene matches. The CDR3 DNA follows: TGTGCCAGCAGCCCCTTTAGCGGGGGGACGTACGAGCAGTACTTC. This codes for CASSPFSGGTYEQYF.

This clonotype was counted at least ten times. The junction departs from the called germline gene at one end, perhaps through a read error. This chain connects TRBV10-2 to TRBJ1-5; D not certain. The CDR3 is 13 residues long. The V gene's germline CDR1 is WSHSY and CDR2 SAAADI. This CDR3 reads CASNRTGNQPQNF. CDR3 sequence (DNA): TGCGCCAGCAACCGGACCGGGAATCAGCCCCAGAATTTT.

This clonotype was picked up many times. This chain joins TRBV7-9 and TRBJ2-7; weak D call: TRBD1 (6 bases). Between the trimmed V and J ends, which lost 3 bases and 5 bases, there was a span of 14 bases. The CDR3 sequence is 14 residues long. CDR1 SEHNR and CDR2 FQNEAQ come from the germline V gene (reference sequence). CDR3 protein: CASSFRGRVDEQYF. The DNA for the CDR3 is TGTGCCAGCAGCTTCAGGGGTAGGGTCGACGAGCAGTACTTC.

The sample holds a few counts of this clonotype. The chain employs TRBV5-5 and TRBJ1-2; possibly TRBD1 for D (6 bases). Germline CDR1 reads SGHKS; CDR2 reads YYEKEE (reference sequence). The CDR3 is made up of 15 amino acids. Trimming took 4 bases from V and 2 from J, leaving 15 bases between them. The CDR3 DNA sequence: TGTGCCAGCAGCCCCCAGAGAGGGGGGAACTATGGCTACACCTTC. Its translation is CASSPQRGGNYGYTF.

At least ten counts were recorded for this clonotype. This chain links TRBV2 with TRBJ2-7; 9 bases agree with TRBD2. The length of the CDR3 is 16 residues. Germline V gene sequence: CDR1 SNHLY, CDR2 FYNNEI. After removal of 6 bases from V and 3 bases from J, the junction contained 12 bases not matched to a gene. The CDR3 coding sequence is TGTGCCAGCAGACACCGCTCTAGCGGGGACTACTACGAGCAGTACTTC. The encoded protein is CASRHRSSGDYYEQYF.

At least ten counts were recorded for this clonotype. J is TRBJ2-2 and V is TRBV6-2 or TRBV6-3, with D uncertain. The V and J ends lost 2 bases and 7 bases respectively, with 11 bases between them. The germline gives CDR1 MNHEY, CDR2 SVGEGT. This CDR3 comprises 14 residues. CDR3 in DNA: TGTGCCAGCAGTTACGTACCGCTCGGCGGGGAGCTGTTTTTT. Amino acids: CASSYVPLGGELFF.

This clonotype has at least ten counts. The CDR3 nucleotides are TGTGCCAGCAGTACAACGACTAGTGTTAGCTCCTACAATGAGCAGTTCTTC. Translation: CASSTTTSVSSYNEQFF. The chain uses TRBV28 and TRBJ2-1, with D perhaps TRBD2 (6 bases). V shed 5 bases and J shed 0 bases, with 17 bases lying between them. The CDR3 extends over 17 amino acids. Germline CDR1 is MDHEN and CDR2 is SYDVKM.

On this clonotype: A much larger clonotype is one base distant, so this may be a read error. The chain employs TRBV6-2 or TRBV6-3 and TRBJ2-3; either TRBD1 or TRBD2 may supply D (5 bases each). CDR3 length equals 15 residues. Germline CDR1 MNHEY, CDR2 SVGEGT. The CDR3 protein is CASSYFRGSTDTRYF. The CDR3 nucleotides read TGTGCCAGCAGTTACTTCCGGGGCTCCACAGATACGCGGTATTTT.

This clonotype was found many times. J is TRBJ2-2 and V is TRBV18; 7 positions agree with TRBD1. The ends lost 5 bases at V and 3 bases at J; junction bases unmatched: 9. CDR1 and CDR2 from the germline V gene are KGHSH and LQKENI. This CDR3 is built from 16 residues. The CDR3 DNA reads TGTGCCAGCTCAGCACTTACAGGGGCCGACACCGGGGAGCTGTTTTTT. This gives the protein CASSALTGADTGELFF.

Many counts were recorded for this clonotype. The chain recombines TRBV15 with TRBJ1-1; TRBD1 might be the D (6 bases). Between the trimmed V and J ends, which lost 5 bases and 5 bases, there was a span of 12 bases. CDR3 length: 13 amino acids. From germline, CDR1 is LNHNV and CDR2 YYDKDF (reference sequence). The CDR3 protein is CATSGNRVTEAFF. Written as DNA, the CDR3 is TGTGCCACCAGCGGAAACAGGGTAACTGAAGCTTTCTTT.

This clonotype has at least ten counts. The chain joins TRBV7-2 to TRBJ2-3; D uncertain. The length of the CDR3 is 13 residues. Trimming cost V 2 bases and J 6 bases, with 9 bases left between them. Germline V gene data show CDR1 as SGHTA and CDR2 as FQGNSA. The CDR3 region has the DNA TGTGCCAGCAGCTTAACTAACACGGATACGCAGTATTTT. As protein: CASSLTNTDTQYF.

This clonotype was seen at least ten times. The chain has TRBV5-1 and TRBJ1-4; D is possibly TRBD1 (6 bases). V was cut by 4 bases and J by 7 bases, with 8 bases left in between. Germline CDR1 SGHRS, CDR2 YFSETQ. This CDR3 has 12 amino acids. The CDR3 region has the DNA TGCGCCAGCAGCGTACAGGGTGAAAAACTGTTTTTT. Amino acid sequence: CASSVQGEKLFF.

This clonotype appeared many times. The V gene is TRBV20-1, the J gene TRBJ2-3; D not certain. CDR3 length: 12 residues. Germline CDR1 reads DFQATT; CDR2 reads SNEGSKA (reference sequence). V lost 2 bases to trimming and J lost 0 bases, with 3 bases between them. The CDR3 region has the DNA TGCAGTGCTAGACATAGCACAGATACGCAGTATTTT. Amino acids: CSARHSTDTQYF.

This clonotype was found many times. The V and J genes are TRBV4-3 and TRBJ1-5; D perhaps matches TRBD1 (5 bases). V shed 4 bases and J shed 0 bases, with 13 bases lying between them. CDR1 is LGHNA, CDR2 YSLEER, per germline. The CDR3 spans 16 residues. DNA for the CDR3: TGCGCCAGCAGCCCCTCGACAGCTCATAGCAATCAGCCCCAGCATTTT. Translation: CASSPSTAHSNQPQHF.

Ten or more counts support this clonotype. The chain uses TRBV10-3 and TRBJ2-1; 8 nucleotides align to TRBD2. V lost 4 bases and J lost 10; bases outside the gene matches: 12. Looked up from germline, CDR1 is ENHRY and CDR2 is SYGVKD. The CDR3 totals 15 residues. DNA of the CDR3: TGTGCCATCAGTGCCCTAGCGGGTTCGTTGGGCGAGCAGTTCTTC. This translates into CAISALAGSLGEQFF.

This clonotype was observed many times. J is TRBJ2-1 and V is TRBV2; 7 positions match TRBD2. Germline values: CDR1 SNHLY, CDR2 FYNNEI. The V and J ends lost 8 bases and 1 base, in that order; junction bases with no gene match: 8. The CDR3 runs to 15 residues. CDR3 nucleotide sequence: TGTGCCAGCGCGGGCGGGAGTAGTTCCTACAATGAGCAGTTCTTC. The encoded protein is CASAGGSSSYNEQFF.

This clonotype was recorded at least ten times. The chain combines TRBV5-1 with TRBJ1-2; 10 positions agree with TRBD1. The length of the CDR3 is 15 residues. Per germline, CDR1 SGHRS and CDR2 YFSETQ. With 6 bases clipped from V and 3 bases from J, the junction kept 8 bases outside the gene matches. The CDR3 nucleotides are TGCGCCAGCAACGCCGGGACAGGGGTCGACTATGGCTACACCTTC. Encoded protein: CASNAGTGVDYGYTF.

Many counts were recorded for this clonotype. CDR3 in amino acids: CSARAREWPGNEQFF. The DNA of the CDR3 is TGCAGTGCTAGAGCCAGGGAGTGGCCGGGGAATGAGCAGTTCTTC. The chain combines TRBV20-1 with TRBJ2-1, with D tentatively TRBD1 or TRBD2 (5 bases each). This CDR3 has 15 amino acids. Germline V gene lookup returns CDR1 DFQATT and CDR2 SNEGSKA (reference sequence). Deletions cut 1 base from V and 7 bases from J, with 17 bases between.

This clonotype appeared a few times. The CDR3 DNA follows: TGTGCCAGCAGCCGAAGGGCAAGCGGGGTTACAGATACGCAGTATTTT. Its protein product is CASSRRASGVTDTQYF. This rearrangement joins TRBV13 to TRBJ2-3; 7 positions agree with TRBD2. Germline trimming cut 5 bases from V and 3 bases from J; bases unmatched to any gene: 11. CDR1 PRHDT and CDR2 FYEKMQ come from the germline V gene (reference sequence). The CDR3 length is 16 residues.

This clonotype was seen at least ten times. The chain links TRBV27 to TRBJ2-7; D is perhaps TRBD2 (5 bases). V shed 7 bases and J shed 6 bases, with 13 bases lying between them. The CDR3 has 12 residues. CDR1 is MNHEY and CDR2 is SMNVEV in the germline V gene (reference sequence). CDR3 region: CASTPRSGEQYF. The CDR3 bases are TGTGCCAGCACCCCCCGGAGCGGCGAGCAGTACTTC.

Many counts were recorded for this clonotype. The V call is TRBV20-1, the J call TRBJ1-5; tentatively, D is TRBD1 (5 bases). V lost 3 bases and J 5 bases, leaving 14 bases between the germline ends. The CDR3 extends over 14 amino acids. Germline CDR1 DFQATT, CDR2 SNEGSKA (reference sequence). Here the CDR3 reads CSASWGNRDQPQHF. The CDR3 DNA sequence: TGCAGTGCTAGCTGGGGGAATAGGGATCAGCCCCAGCATTTT.

This clonotype showed up many times. The V and J genes are TRBV12-3 or TRBV12-4 and TRBJ1-1, with a weak D call TRBD1 (6 bases). V was pared by 9 bases and J by 4 bases, with 21 bases between. CDR3 length equals 15 residues. The CDR3 DNA sequence: TGTGCCAGTTGGGAGGGGGATCATCCAGGCACTGAAGCTTTCTTT. Translated, it gives CASWEGDHPGTEAFF.